Sequencing of this TCR beta chain was carried out in a study of cytotoxic CD8 clonotypes in ibrutinib-treated CLL. Overall study context: Partial responders around 25, complete 2; roughly 12 progressed and some 15 stayed in remission by median around 6 years. Among the samples, the mean was approximately 260,000 productive templates and about 90,000 productive rearrangements. Study-level findings and limits: Clonality correlated strongly with circulating CD8+ T cells and exceeded age-matched healthy donors at baseline.

Concerning this clone: Its specificity is unknown.

Profiling relied on immunoSEQ multiplex PCR, and the TCRdb table lists in-frame clones only, not all of them. Seen here are tens of thousands of clones, around 84% observed once, and the top ten hold approximately 7.7%. The V and J ends lost 0 bases and 4 bases respectively, with 7 bases between them. CDR3 length equals 13 residues. Germline-derived CDR1 and CDR2 are SGHRS and YFSETQ. This clonotype was sampled from a human donor with chronic lymphocytic leukemia. The rearrangement links TRBV5-1 to TRBJ1-1, with a weak D call TRBD1 (5 bases). The sample in question was PBMCs, obtained at disease progression, from a patient treated with ibrutinib. CDR3 protein: CASSLGQSTEAFF. The CDR3, as DNA: TGCGCCAGCAGCTTGGGACAGTCCACTGAAGCTTTCTTT.